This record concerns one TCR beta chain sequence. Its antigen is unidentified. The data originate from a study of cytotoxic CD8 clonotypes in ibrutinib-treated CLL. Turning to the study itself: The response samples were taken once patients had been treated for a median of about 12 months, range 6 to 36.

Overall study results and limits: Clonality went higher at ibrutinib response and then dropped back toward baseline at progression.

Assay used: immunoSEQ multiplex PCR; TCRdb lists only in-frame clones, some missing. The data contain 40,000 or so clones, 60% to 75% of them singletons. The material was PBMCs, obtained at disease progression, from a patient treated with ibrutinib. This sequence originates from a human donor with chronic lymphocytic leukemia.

The CDR3 DNA is TGTGCCAGCAGTCTACAGGGGGATCAGCCCCAGCATTTT. Protein sequence: CASSLQGDQPQHF. This chain connects TRBV25-1 to TRBJ1-5, with 8 nucleotides matching TRBD1. The germline V gene encodes CDR1 MGHDK and CDR2 SYGVNS. J lost 5 bases, V lost 5 bases, and 2 bases had no gene match. This CDR3 region has 13 residues.